The source of this TCR beta chain is a study of cytomegalovirus exposure and HLA in healthy donors. This PCR relied on a set of 60 Vbeta primers and 13 Jbeta primers. Data came from immunoSEQ multiplex PCR; TCRdb stores just in-frame clones and leaves some out. The table includes about 120,000 clones, roughly three fifths detected once. The donors, nominally healthy at sampling, likely had unrecorded immune exposures. In regard to this clone: Its target is unknown.

Study-wide results and limits: A later analysis found most CMV-associated TCR beta chains apparently HLA-restricted. When analyzed later, a missense DCLRE1C variant was found to be linked to TCR beta V- and J-gene trimming. Within an earlier analysis, most TCR beta V segments proved productive either about 90% or about 30% of the time.

V was cut by 10 bases and J by 3 bases, with 18 bases left in between. CDR1 is ENHRY and CDR2 is SYGVKD in the germline V gene. The CDR3 contains 14 residues. The V call is TRBV10-3, the J call TRBJ1-2; D possibly corresponds to TRBD1 (5 bases). This clonotype originated in a man in his late teens or twenties in good health and CMV-seronegative. The sequenced sample was PBMCs. CDR3 in DNA: TGTGCCACCTGGGGGACTCAGGGAGACTATGGCTACACCTTC. Its translation is CATWGTQGDYGYTF.